This T cell receptor beta chain was identified during a study of blood T cell repertoires in COVID-19. Study summary: Donors in the United States, Italy and Spain gave samples during acute or convalescent COVID-19. T cells, B-cell-depleted T cells, or PBMCs provided the cDNA or gDNA that served as material.

The CDR3 is 13 residues long. V gave up 6 bases and J gave up 8 bases, with 16 bases separating them. CDR1 and CDR2 from the germline V gene are SNHLY and FYNNEI. Generated by immunoSEQ multiplex PCR, the TCRdb table keeps only in-frame clones and is missing some. In the table there are over 150,000 clones, roughly 86% of which are singletons. The chain uses TRBV2 and TRBJ1-2, with D possibly matching TRBD1 (5 bases). The sequenced sample consisted of peripheral blood. This sequence originates from an elderly woman with COVID-19, enrolled during active disease. CDR3: CASRNDGGGGYTF. CDR3 nucleotides: TGTGCCAGCAGGAACGACGGGGGGGGAGGCTACACCTTC.